This passage covers 9 T cell receptor beta chains from one sample sequenced in a study of blood T cells in healthy people across ages. The authors ran a second PCR of about 6 to 12 cycles using a sample-barcoded 5' primer and a J-beta primer mix. One entry per CDR3 protein results from TCRdb running MiXCR on the 5' RACE reads. This table holds around 780,000 distinct CDR3 sequences, just over 55% found once. The sample comprised blood. The receptors come from a man aged 35 to 55 in good health.

The chain combines TRBV3-1 with TRBJ1-2; TRBD1 agrees at 12 bases. The CDR3 spans 16 residues. From germline, CDR1 is LGHDT and CDR2 YNNKEL (reference sequence). V shed 4 bases, J shed 8 bases, and the junction held 11 bases outside the gene matches. The CDR3 DNA is TGTGCCAGCAGCCCCCGGGACAGGGGGCGCCTGGGGGGCTACACCTTC. This translates into CASSPRDRGRLGGYTF.

The chain recombines TRBV3-1 with TRBJ2-3; no clear D. This CDR3 comprises 17 residues. The V gene's germline CDR1 is LGHDT and CDR2 YNNKEL (reference sequence). The ends were cut back, 2 bases at V and 2 bases at J, with 17 bases in the middle. The CDR3 sequence: CASSQLGWSEHTDTQYF. The CDR3 bases are TGTGCCAGCAGCCAACTAGGATGGTCGGAACACACAGATACGCAGTATTTT.

This chain uses TRBV7-2 with TRBJ2-3; D possibly corresponds to TRBD2 (5 bases). Germline V gene sequence: CDR1 SGHTA, CDR2 FQGNSA. V was trimmed by 1 base and J by 6 bases, leaving 14 bases between them. The CDR3 covers 15 residues. The CDR3 region is CASSLDSPGGDTQYF. Here the CDR3 DNA reads TGTGCCAGCAGCTTAGATTCCCCCGGCGGGGATACGCAGTATTTT.

This chain uses TRBV28 with TRBJ2-7; D not certain. Germline CDR1 and CDR2: MDHEN and SYDVKM. The V gene lost 2 bases and the J gene lost 5 bases, with 10 bases spanning the gap. This CDR3 is built from 13 residues. The chain's CDR3 is CASSLMGVHEQYF. The CDR3 coding sequence is TGTGCCAGCAGTTTAATGGGTGTCCACGAGCAGTACTTC. The full variable domain, completed using reference TRBV28 and TRBJ2-7, is DVKVTQSSRYLVKRTGEKVFLECVQDMDHENMFWYRQDPGLGLRLIYFSYDVKMKEKGDIPEGYSVSREKKERFSLILESASTNQTSMYLCASSLMGVHEQYFGPGTRLTVT.

There are many counts of this clonotype. The chain links TRBV28 to TRBJ1-2, with D tentatively TRBD1 (5 bases). Trimming removed 3 bases from V and 8 bases from J, with 10 bases in between. The CDR3 length is 12 residues. From germline, CDR1 is MDHEN and CDR2 SYDVKM. CDR3 nucleotides: TGTGCCAGCAGTTTTGGGGGGGGAGGCTACACCTTC. Translating it yields CASSFGGGGYTF.

The chain combines TRBV20-1 with TRBJ1-6; D remains ambiguous. The CDR3 is 12 amino acids. Germline V lookup: CDR1 DFQATT, CDR2 SNEGSKA (reference sequence). With 6 bases removed from V and 7 bases from J, the gap between germline ends came to 10 bases. CDR3 DNA sequence: TGCAGTGCCGCTATGCCCAATTCACCCCTCCACTTT. Translating it yields CSAAMPNSPLHF.

The chain has TRBV5-1 and TRBJ2-7; 12 positions agree with TRBD2. The CDR3 loop spans 16 amino acids. Germline V lookup: CDR1 SGHRS, CDR2 YFSETQ. V lost 2 bases, J lost 6 bases, and 9 bases stayed unmatched. DNA of the CDR3: TGCGCCAGCAGCTTCGGTCCTAGCGGGAGGGCCGGCGAGCAGTACTTC. It yields the protein CASSFGPSGRAGEQYF.

This chain connects TRBV30 to TRBJ2-2, with no clear D. This CDR3 is built from 15 residues. The V end lost 2 bases, the J end lost 1 base, and 11 bases lay between the germline ends. Germline-derived CDR1 and CDR2 are GTSNPN and SVGIG (reference sequence). The DNA for the CDR3 is TGTGCCTGGAGTCTCGTGGGCATGAACACCGGGGAGCTGTTTTTT. It translates to CAWSLVGMNTGELFF.

The V call is TRBV5-1, the J call TRBJ2-7, with D tentatively TRBD2 (5 bases). Germline CDR1 reads SGHRS; CDR2 reads YFSETQ. The CDR3 spans 17 residues. V dropped 7 bases and J dropped 7 bases, with 30 bases sitting between them. This CDR3 is CASPTCARESGSTEQYF. CDR3 in DNA: TGCGCCAGCCCCACGTGCGCACGGGAATCCGGGTCCACTGAGCAGTACTTC.